The TCR beta chain under discussion was sequenced for a study of T cell responses to AZD1222 COVID-19 vaccine. Study findings and constraints: In all cases, repertoires were sampled only after the peak T cell response. Variant regions that are unmutated are reportedly the target of nearly half of spike-specific TCRs.

The germline CDR1 and CDR2 sequences are MNHEY and SVGEGT. This CDR3 region has 15 residues. V shed 0 bases and J shed 4 bases, with 13 bases lying between them. As to this clone: Its antigen is not known.

The study pooled second doses at about 4 or about 12 weeks. Data came from immunoSEQ multiplex PCR; TCRdb stores just in-frame clones and leaves some out. The table includes more than 100,000 clones, about 92% detected once. Sequenced material: peripheral blood, taken 28 days after the second AZD1222 dose. The chain couples TRBV6-2 or TRBV6-3 to TRBJ2-7, with D possibly being TRBD1 (6 bases). The clonotype comes from an adult who received the AZD1222 COVID-19 vaccine. The CDR3 coding sequence is TGTGCCAGCAGTTACTCGAGGATCAGGGGTTACGAGCAGTACTTC. It translates to CASSYSRIRGYEQYF.